Listed below are T cell receptor beta chains from one sample, sequenced in a study of blood T cells in healthy people across ages. Each CDR3 protein gets one entry after TCRdb re-called the 5' RACE reads with MiXCR. This table holds 850,000 to 1,300,000 distinct CDR3 sequences, 40% to 50% found once. The sample was blood. These receptors were collected from a woman aged 60-75 years in good health. The CDR3 runs from the conserved cysteine through the conserved F or W. The D gene is left open where the match is weak. The listing skips clone size in some rows; elsewhere it reads once, few, many or a size class.

d_gene	v_gene	abundance	j_gene	CDR3aa
TRBD1	TRBV12-5	.	TRBJ1-4	CASGLVDRVGQTNEKLFF
.	TRBV28	.	TRBJ2-7	CASSFKPLEQYF
.	TRBV7-9	once	TRBJ1-4	CASRFDRDGGEKLFF
TRBD2	TRBV29-1	few	TRBJ2-1	CSAVLAGAYKYNEQFF
TRBD1	TRBV5-1	.	TRBJ2-7	CASSLGPGTDYYEQYF
.	TRBV27	.	TRBJ1-6	CASRSLRDLALHF
TRBD2	TRBV5-1	.	TRBJ2-2	CASSVGLSNTGELFF
.	TRBV29-1	few	TRBJ2-1	CSAEGLGNEQFF
TRBD2	TRBV7-2	.	.	CASSLSTSGSWMQYF
TRBD1	TRBV5-1	few	TRBJ1-4	CASSSLGQGNNEKLFF
TRBD2	TRBV6-5	.	TRBJ2-1	CASSPSGGGGNEQFF
TRBD1	TRBV5-1	.	TRBJ2-1	CASSTEKGGRPYNEQFF
TRBD1	TRBV9	.	TRBJ2-5	CASSVAGTVETQYF
.	TRBV10-2	.	TRBJ2-5	CAIGLGEEETQYF
TRBD2	TRBV20-1	few	TRBJ2-7	CSAFPAGASYEQYF
TRBD1	TRBV11-2	.	TRBJ2-5	CASSLGGGQGQETQYF
TRBD1	TRBV7-2	few	TRBJ2-4	CASRRRDRVENIQYF
TRBD1	TRBV20-1	few	TRBJ1-4	CSPQDRADEKLFF
TRBD2	TRBV20-1	.	TRBJ2-5	CSASGGVTSGRWEQYF
.	TRBV19	.	TRBJ1-1	CASSRFADTEAFF
TRBD1	TRBV11-2	.	TRBJ1-1	CTSSPAGGFTEAFF
.	TRBV11-2	.	TRBJ1-1	CASISGQGLMNIEAFF
TRBD2	TRBV12-3/TRBV12-4	few	TRBJ2-7	CASSFSGRAPYEQYF
TRBD1	TRBV28	.	TRBJ2-7	CASSVRGLHEQYF
.	TRBV15	few	TRBJ2-7	CATSRDSGPYEQYF
.	TRBV4-1	few	TRBJ2-3	CASSQAWRSTDTQYF
.	TRBV20-1	.	TRBJ2-4	CSARGNLAKNIQYF
TRBD1	TRBV19	.	TRBJ2-1	CASSRTPDRAWFF
TRBD2	TRBV7-3	.	TRBJ2-3	CASSPGLVAGLSTDTQYF
.	TRBV6-2/TRBV6-3	many	TRBJ2-1	CASSYFAAVRDEQFF
.	TRBV6-5	many	TRBJ2-3	CASSPNPGDTQYF
.	TRBV29-1	once	TRBJ2-1	CSVETSRWYNEQFF
.	TRBV21-1	few	TRBJ2-7	CASSKGRWSGRPYEQYF
.	TRBV7-2	few	.	CASSLGWGLEQYF
.	TRBV9	few	TRBJ1-6	CASSVIPDNSPLHF
.	TRBV28	few	TRBJ2-7	CATATPYEQYF
.	TRBV10-3	few	TRBJ2-1	CAISTSGSYNEQFF
TRBD2	TRBV4-3	.	TRBJ2-7	CASSQNSGRYEQYF
.	TRBV29-1	.	TRBJ2-5	CSAAKGSQETQYF
TRBD1	TRBV7-9	few	TRBJ2-5	CASRETGEVETQYF
.	TRBV12-3/TRBV12-4	.	TRBJ1-4	CASSITMSLFF
.	TRBV2	.	TRBJ2-5	CASSPQGQTQETQYF
TRBD1	TRBV7-2	.	TRBJ1-6	CASSPGQAHNSPLHF
TRBD2	TRBV29-1	few	TRBJ2-4	CSVEDLKRGDGNIQYF
.	TRBV5-1	.	TRBJ2-5	CASSSPGGAQTQYF
TRBD2	TRBV20-1	.	TRBJ2-1	CSARALAGVSYNEQFF
.	TRBV10-3	few	TRBJ2-3	CAISERVTDTQYF
.	TRBV20-1	.	TRBJ1-2	CSASDTQGESYTF
.	TRBV5-1	.	TRBJ2-3	CASKAEISTDTQYF
TRBD1	TRBV19	.	TRBJ2-3	CASSTPWTGGTDTQYF
.	TRBV2	.	TRBJ1-1	CASSEFLSMTNTEAFF
.	TRBV7-7	.	.	CASSSGPGETQYF
.	TRBV6-5	.	TRBJ2-1	CASTPGEAYNEQFF
.	TRBV28	.	TRBJ2-7	CASGLKEQYF